One and the same sample provided the 24 T cell receptor beta chains below, sequenced in a study of T cell responses to AZD1222 COVID-19 vaccine. Assay: immunoSEQ multiplex PCR; the TCRdb copy retains only in-frame clones and omits some. The sample shows around 88,000 clones, about 90% of them seen only once. Material: peripheral blood, obtained on day 0 of MenACWY control vaccination. These receptors originate from an adult in good health.

CDR3 coding DNA: TGTGCCAGCAGCTTAGGACTAGCGGGGGGGCACAATGAGCAGTTCTTC. Translating it yields CASSLGLAGGHNEQFF. This chain links TRBV11-2 with TRBJ2-1; 14 nucleotides agree with TRBD2. Trimming removed 1 base from V and 5 bases from J; junction bases left unmatched: 1. CDR3 length: 16 residues. Germline CDR1 and CDR2: SGHAT and FQNNGV.

This clone turned up a few times. The rearrangement links TRBV6-1 to TRBJ1-2, with 9 nucleotides matching TRBD1. The germline V gene has CDR1 MNHNS and CDR2 SASEGT. The V gene end was trimmed by 4 bases and the J gene end by 1 base; junction bases not matched to a gene: 7. The CDR3 consists of 16 residues. In DNA form, the CDR3 reads TGTGCCAGCAGTGCCCTACCGGGACAGGGTAACTATGGCTACACCTTC. Encoded protein: CASSALPGQGNYGYTF.

The chain is built from TRBV6-5 and TRBJ2-7, with D perhaps matching TRBD1 (6 bases). CDR1 MNHEY and CDR2 SVGAGI come from the germline V gene. V lost 5 bases to trimming and J lost 4 bases, with 18 bases between them. The CDR3 length is 15 residues. The CDR3 is CASSPLQGKQYEQYF. In DNA form, the CDR3 reads TGTGCCAGCAGTCCGCTTCAGGGGAAGCAGTACGAGCAGTACTTC.

This clone was counted between two and nine times. V usage is TRBV2 and J usage is TRBJ1-2; unclear D gene. The CDR3 has 13 amino acids. Trimming pared 8 bases from V and 7 bases from J, leaving 17 bases between. The germline CDR1 and CDR2 sequences are SNHLY and FYNNEI. CDR3 in amino acids: CASDMGGVFGYTF. CDR3 DNA sequence: TGTGCCAGCGACATGGGCGGGGTTTTTGGCTACACCTTC.

This clone was detected once. The V call is TRBV3-1 (or the pseudogene TRBV3-2), the J call TRBJ2-2, with D unclear. V lost 1 base and J lost 3, with 6 bases in between. CDR3 size: 14 residues. Germline V gives CDR1 LGHDT, CDR2 YNNKEL (reference sequence). The CDR3 region is CASSQGGYTGELFF. CDR3 DNA: TGTGCCAGCAGCCAAGGGGGATACACCGGGGAGCTGTTTTTT.

The chain recombines TRBV12-1 with TRBJ1-2. TRBV12-1 is termed a pseudogene. The CDR3 contains 16 residues. The CDR3 DNA sequence: TGTGCCAGCAGCGGGCGACGGGACTGCCGTGACTATGGCTACACCTTC. Residues: CASSGRRDCRDYGYTF.

The chain combines TRBV6-5 with TRBJ1-4; D not resolved. CDR3 length equals 11 residues. Per germline, CDR1 MNHEY and CDR2 SVGAGI. V lost 5 bases and J lost 10, with 8 bases in between. The CDR3, as DNA: TGTGCCAGCAGTCCAGACGTAAAACTGTTTTTT. Amino acids: CASSPDVKLFF.

The V call is TRBV7-9, the J call TRBJ1-2; D call uncertain. The ends were cut back, 0 bases at V and 8 bases at J, with 16 bases in the middle. This CDR3 region has 15 residues. Per germline, CDR1 SEHNR and CDR2 FQNEAQ (reference sequence). The CDR3 DNA is TGTGCCAGCAGCTTAGCGATGGCAGGATCGGGAGGCTACACCTTC. Its protein is CASSLAMAGSGGYTF.

This chain links TRBV5-4 with TRBJ2-3; D gene unclear. The V gene lost 2 bases and the J gene lost 4 bases, with 11 bases spanning the gap. Germline-derived CDR1 and CDR2 are SGHNT and YYREEE (reference sequence). This CDR3 is 14 amino acids long. The CDR3 DNA sequence: TGTGCCAGCAGCTTCGGAGTCCAGGCAGATACGCAGTATTTT. Protein: CASSFGVQADTQYF.

The V call is TRBV6-5, the J call TRBJ2-1, with 7 bases matching TRBD2. There are 12 residues in the CDR3. Trimming removed 1 base from V and 10 bases from J; junction bases left unmatched: 1. CDR1 and CDR2 from the germline V gene are MNHEY and SVGAGI. The CDR3 nucleotides read TGTGCCAGCAGTTACTTGGGGGGGGAGCAGTTCTTC. This encodes CASSYLGGEQFF.

The chain recombines TRBV6-5 with TRBJ2-1, with 7 bases that match TRBD1. Germline trimming cut 5 bases from V and 0 bases from J; bases unmatched to any gene: 4. CDR3 length equals 15 residues. Germline V CDR1 and CDR2: MNHEY, SVGAGI. CDR3: CASSTTGSSYNEQFF. CDR3 nucleotides: TGTGCCAGCAGTACGACAGGGAGCTCCTACAATGAGCAGTTCTTC.

This sequence joins TRBV18 and TRBJ1-2, with TRBD1 matching over 8 bases. This CDR3 has 16 residues. V lost 3 bases, J lost 8 bases, and 14 bases stayed unmatched. From germline, CDR1 is KGHSH and CDR2 LQKENI. The CDR3 reads CASSPRTVTGDLGYTF. CDR3 bases: TGTGCCAGCTCACCGCGCACGGTGACAGGGGATTTGGGCTACACCTTC. Combining the CDR3 with reference TRBV18 and TRBJ1-2 gives the whole variable domain NAGVMQNPRHLVRRRGQEARLRCSPMKGHSHVYWYRQLPEEGLKFMVYLQKENIIDESGMPKERFSAEFPKEGPSILRIQQVVRGDSAAYFCASSPRTVTGDLGYTFGSGTRLTVV.

This chain uses TRBV4-2 with TRBJ1-2; weak D call: TRBD1 (5 bases). Germline V lookup: CDR1 LGHNA, CDR2 YNFKEQ. Trimming cost V 1 base and J 8 bases, with 23 bases left between them. This CDR3 spans 17 amino acids. Here the CDR3 DNA reads TGTGCCAGCAGCCAAGCACCTGGGGAGGGGCCCAGAGAGGGCTACACCTTC. As protein: CASSQAPGEGPREGYTF.

This sequence joins TRBV7-9 and TRBJ1-4, with TRBD1 as a possible D gene (6 bases). This CDR3 has 16 residues. The V gene lost 1 base and the J gene lost 1 base, with 10 bases spanning the gap. Germline lookup yields CDR1 SEHNR and CDR2 FQNEAQ (reference sequence). The CDR3 nucleotides read TGTGCCAGCAGCTTAGGGACAGTTAAAACTAATGAAAAACTGTTTTTT. Protein: CASSLGTVKTNEKLFF.

The V call is TRBV6-2 or TRBV6-3, the J call TRBJ2-1; no reliable D call. The CDR3 is 12 amino acids. Germline V gene data show CDR1 as MNHEY and CDR2 as SVGEGT. V lost 6 bases and J 7 bases, leaving 10 bases between the germline ends. CDR3 DNA: TGTGCCAGCAGCCTCGTAAGGAATGAGCAGTTCTTC. Protein: CASSLVRNEQFF.

This sequence joins TRBV10-3 and TRBJ2-3; 9 bases line up with TRBD2. V shed 8 bases and J 6 bases; nucleotides not matched to a gene: 6. Germline V gives CDR1 ENHRY, CDR2 SYGVKD. This CDR3 contains 13 residues. CDR3 residues: CAIPGTSSDTQYF. Here the CDR3 DNA reads TGTGCCATCCCCGGGACTAGCTCGGATACGCAGTATTTT.

Only a few counts were recorded for this clone. The chain carries TRBV10-1 and TRBJ1-2; TRBD1 is a possible D gene (5 bases). CDR3 length: 15 residues. Germline lookup yields CDR1 WNHNN and CDR2 SYGVQD (reference sequence). V lost 5 bases to trimming and J lost 7 bases, with 20 bases between them. CDR3 nucleotides: TGCGCCAGCAGTAGAGGGACCTTGGCCCCCTGTGGCTACACCTTC. The encoded protein is CASSRGTLAPCGYTF.

The J gene is TRBJ1-2, the V gene TRBV30; D gene unclear. The CDR3 is 12 residues long. In germline, CDR1 is GTSNPN, CDR2 SVGIG (reference sequence). Trimming took 3 bases from V and 7 from J, leaving 12 bases between them. The CDR3 DNA is TGTGCCTGGAGAAGCCCGGTGGGTGGCTACACCTTC. It specifies CAWRSPVGGYTF.

This clone was picked up one time. V gene TRBV5-4 combines with J gene TRBJ2-1; 10 positions match TRBD2. The germline V gene has CDR1 SGHNT and CDR2 YYREEE (reference sequence). There are 14 residues in the CDR3. V was pared by 4 bases and J by 8 bases, with 6 bases of the junction left unmatched. This CDR3 reads CASSVSGGEDEQFF. CDR3 nucleotides: TGTGCCAGCAGCGTAAGCGGGGGGGAGGATGAGCAGTTCTTC. Looking up the rest from reference TRBV5-4 and TRBJ2-1 gives the full variable domain: ETGVTQSPTHLIKTRGQQVTLRCSSQSGHNTVSWYQQALGQGPQFIFQYYREEENGRGNFPPRFSGLQFPNYSSELNVNALELDDSALYLCASSVSGGEDEQFFGPGTRLTVL.

V gene TRBV28 combines with J gene TRBJ1-2; weak D call: TRBD1 (5 bases). V was pared by 10 bases and J by 6 bases, with 15 bases between. CDR1 is MDHEN and CDR2 is SYDVKM in the germline V gene. The CDR3 has 12 amino acids. CDR3 region: CATTAGTNGYTF. DNA for the CDR3: TGTGCCACCACGGCAGGGACTAATGGCTACACCTTC.

This sequence joins TRBV10-3 and TRBJ2-3; no firm D call. CDR3 length equals 16 residues. The germline CDR1 and CDR2 sequences are ENHRY and SYGVKD. V shed 0 bases and J shed 0 bases, with 10 bases lying between them. The CDR3 coding sequence is TGTGCCATCAGTGAGTCGGGCCAAACTAGCACAGATACGCAGTATTTT. Its protein is CAISESGQTSTDTQYF.

For the CDR3, the DNA is TGTGCCATCAGTGATGGGACCGACTCCTACGAGCAGTACTTC. Amino acid sequence: CAISDGTDSYEQYF. The chain employs TRBV10-3 and TRBJ2-7; TRBD1 or TRBD2 may be the D gene (5 bases each). V was trimmed by 3 bases and J by 0 bases, leaving 9 bases between them. CDR1 is ENHRY, CDR2 SYGVKD, per germline. The CDR3 length is 14 residues.

This clone has a handful of counts. The rearrangement uses TRBV11-2 and TRBJ2-1, with D perhaps matching TRBD2 (6 bases). Trimming removed 6 bases at V and 10 bases at J, with 10 bases between. This CDR3 spans 11 amino acids. Per germline, CDR1 SGHAT and CDR2 FQNNGV. This chain's CDR3 is CASSIGLEQFF. The DNA of the CDR3 is TGTGCCAGCAGTATTGGACTAGAGCAGTTCTTC.

The chain has TRBV18 and TRBJ2-5, with TRBD1 as a possible D gene (7 bases). CDR1 is KGHSH and CDR2 is LQKENI in the germline V gene. The CDR3 extends over 16 amino acids. With 6 bases removed from V and 4 bases from J, the gap between germline ends came to 21 bases. CDR3 region: CASSGGRDSPTETQYF. The CDR3 nucleotides are TGTGCCAGCTCGGGGGGCCGGGACAGCCCGACAGAGACCCAGTACTTC.